The sequence of this T cell receptor (beta chain) was determined in a study of early T cells in non-severe SARS-CoV-2 infection. About the research overall: Bulk RNA taken from unsorted whole blood was sequenced, leaving chains unpaired.

Study-wide points: VDJdb matching, biased toward anti-spike CD8 responses, missed private and CD4 specificities.

TCRdb analysed the 5' RACE reads with MiXCR anew, one entry per CDR3 protein. The sample lists tens of thousands of distinct CDR3 sequences, 14% seen once, with more than 6.5% in the top ten. CDR3 length: 16 residues. The J segment lost 7 bases and the V segment lost 1 base, leaving 12 bases of the junction unmatched. Per germline, CDR1 DFQATT and CDR2 SNEGSKA (reference sequence). Concerning this clonotype: Its antigen is not identified.

The chain recombines TRBV20-1 with TRBJ2-1; TRBD2 matches at 8 bases. This TCR was recovered from an adult who was a healthcare worker with PCR-confirmed SARS-CoV-2 infection or an uninfected control (not recorded which). The specimen sequenced was whole blood. CDR3 sequence: CSARVASSGRWNEQFF. The CDR3, as DNA: TGCAGTGCTAGAGTTGCCTCGAGCGGGAGATGGAATGAGCAGTTCTTC.